The rows below give T cell receptor beta chains drawn from one sample of a study of blood T cell repertoires in COVID-19. The repertoire was sequenced with immunoSEQ multiplex PCR; TCRdb's copy has only in-frame clones and lacks some. The sample lists tens of thousands of clones, roughly 80% seen once, with approximately 12% in the top ten. What was sequenced was peripheral blood. These receptors all come from a man of 80 years or more with acute or convalescent COVID-19. The CDR3 runs from the conserved cysteine through the conserved F or W. Fields, in order: V gene, D gene, clone size, J gene, CDR3 protein, CDR3 DNA. The D gene is left open where the match is weak. For some rows the clone size is stated as once, few or many, or as a class when expanded; others skip it.

V gene: TRBV2
D gene: .
clone size: .
J gene: TRBJ2-3
CDR3 protein: CASSENPGTDTQYF
CDR3 DNA: TGTGCCAGCAGTGAAAATCCTGGCACAGATACGCAGTATTTT

V gene: TRBV12-3/TRBV12-4
D gene: .
clone size: .
J gene: TRBJ2-7
CDR3 protein: CASGTFIPDEQYF
CDR3 DNA: TGTGCCAGCGGGACTTTTATTCCTGACGAGCAGTACTTC

V gene: TRBV7-9
D gene: .
clone size: .
J gene: TRBJ2-7
CDR3 protein: CASSSPGRIYEQYF
CDR3 DNA: TGTGCCAGCAGCTCCCCGGGAAGGATCTACGAGCAGTACTTC

V gene: TRBV3-1/TRBV3-2
D gene: TRBD2
clone size: .
J gene: TRBJ2-1
CDR3 protein: CASSPSGGQYNEQFF
CDR3 DNA: TGTGCCAGCAGTCCTAGCGGGGGGCAGTACAATGAGCAGTTCTTC

V gene: TRBV10-3
D gene: TRBD1
clone size: .
J gene: TRBJ2-7
CDR3 protein: CAISEVRGQGSYEQYF
CDR3 DNA: TGTGCCATCAGTGAGGTTAGGGGACAGGGCTCCTACGAGCAGTACTTC

V gene: TRBV2
D gene: TRBD1
clone size: once
J gene: TRBJ1-2
CDR3 protein: CASSVTGDPSIYGYTF
CDR3 DNA: TGTGCCAGCAGTGTGACAGGGGACCCGTCCATTTATGGCTACACCTTC

V gene: TRBV28
D gene: .
clone size: .
J gene: TRBJ1-1
CDR3 protein: CASSFPGRGFEAFF
CDR3 DNA: TGTGCCAGCAGTTTTCCAGGGAGGGGTTTTGAAGCTTTCTTT

V gene: TRBV5-6
D gene: .
clone size: .
J gene: TRBJ2-3
CDR3 protein: CASSSGVGWTDTQYF
CDR3 DNA: TGTGCCAGCAGCTCCGGGGTAGGTTGGACAGATACGCAGTATTTT

V gene: TRBV13
D gene: TRBD2
clone size: .
J gene: TRBJ2-2
CDR3 protein: CASSSRLAGDYTGELFF
CDR3 DNA: TGTGCCAGCAGCTCCCGACTAGCGGGGGACTACACCGGGGAGCTGTTTTTT

V gene: TRBV27
D gene: TRBD2
clone size: .
J gene: TRBJ2-3
CDR3 protein: CASSFNPTSGGTDTQYF
CDR3 DNA: TGTGCCAGCAGTTTCAACCCCACTAGCGGGGGCACAGATACGCAGTATTTT

V gene: TRBV29-1
D gene: TRBD1
clone size: .
J gene: TRBJ2-1
CDR3 protein: CSVGNWDRGYNEQFF
CDR3 DNA: TGCAGCGTTGGAAATTGGGACAGGGGGTATAATGAGCAGTTCTTC

V gene: TRBV7-6
D gene: .
clone size: .
J gene: TRBJ2-2
CDR3 protein: CASSPISWGGGGTGELFF
CDR3 DNA: TGTGCCAGCAGCCCCATTTCGTGGGGAGGGGGTGGCACCGGGGAGCTGTTTTTT

V gene: TRBV7-9
D gene: .
clone size: .
J gene: TRBJ1-2
CDR3 protein: CASSLGQGTANYGYTF
CDR3 DNA: TGTGCCAGCAGCTTGGGGCAGGGGACGGCTAACTATGGCTACACCTTC

V gene: TRBV6-5
D gene: TRBD1
clone size: .
J gene: TRBJ1-3
CDR3 protein: CASSYRQGTPGNTIYF
CDR3 DNA: TGTGCCAGCAGTTACCGACAGGGGACACCTGGAAACACCATATATTTT

V gene: TRBV28
D gene: TRBD1
clone size: once
J gene: TRBJ1-5
CDR3 protein: CASSFPGQGYQPQHF
CDR3 DNA: TGTGCCAGCAGTTTTCCGGGACAGGGTTATCAGCCCCAGCATTTT

V gene: TRBV5-5
D gene: .
clone size: medium-sized
J gene: TRBJ1-2
CDR3 protein: CASSPSLDTGYGGYTF
CDR3 DNA: TGTGCCAGCAGCCCTTCCCTGGACACAGGGTACGGCGGCTACACCTTC

V gene: TRBV5-1
D gene: .
clone size: .
J gene: TRBJ2-7
CDR3 protein: CASSPLLFGNRGEQYF
CDR3 DNA: TGCGCCAGCAGCCCCCTCTTGTTTGGAAACCGGGGCGAGCAGTACTTC

V gene: TRBV9
D gene: TRBD2
clone size: once
J gene: TRBJ2-5
CDR3 protein: CASSVGTGTSTETQYF
CDR3 DNA: TGTGCCAGCAGCGTTGGGACCGGGACTAGCACAGAGACCCAGTACTTC

V gene: TRBV5-1
D gene: TRBD2
clone size: .
J gene: TRBJ2-5
CDR3 protein: CASSPGTSGGVETQYF
CDR3 DNA: TGCGCCAGCAGCCCCGGGACTAGCGGGGGGGTCGAGACCCAGTACTTC

V gene: TRBV6-5
D gene: .
clone size: once
J gene: TRBJ1-5
CDR3 protein: CASSQFQGYDQPQHF
CDR3 DNA: TGTGCCAGCAGCCAGTTCCAGGGATATGATCAGCCCCAGCATTTT

V gene: TRBV7-2
D gene: .
clone size: .
J gene: TRBJ1-2
CDR3 protein: CASSRPTRGPLSGYTF
CDR3 DNA: TGTGCCAGCAGCCGCCCGACAAGGGGTCCTCTAAGTGGCTACACCTTC

V gene: TRBV19
D gene: TRBD1
clone size: .
J gene: TRBJ1-6
CDR3 protein: CASSEWDRVNSPLHF
CDR3 DNA: TGTGCCAGTAGCGAATGGGACAGGGTAAATTCACCCCTCCACTTT

V gene: TRBV9
D gene: TRBD2
clone size: once
J gene: TRBJ2-2
CDR3 protein: CASSGPTSGALTGELFF
CDR3 DNA: TGTGCCAGCAGCGGACCTACTAGCGGGGCATTAACCGGGGAGCTGTTTTTT

V gene: TRBV4-2
D gene: TRBD1
clone size: .
J gene: TRBJ2-1
CDR3 protein: CASSQDRQGIPYNEQFF
CDR3 DNA: TGTGCCAGCAGCCAAGACAGACAGGGGATACCCTACAATGAGCAGTTCTTC

V gene: TRBV19
D gene: .
clone size: .
J gene: TRBJ1-2
CDR3 protein: CASTGRGVSYYGYTF
CDR3 DNA: TGTGCCAGTACGGGCAGGGGCGTCAGCTACTATGGCTACACCTTC

V gene: TRBV5-4
D gene: .
clone size: .
J gene: TRBJ2-4
CDR3 protein: CASSREGDKNIQYF
CDR3 DNA: TGTGCCAGCAGCCGTGAGGGGGACAAAAACATTCAGTACTTC

V gene: TRBV29-1
D gene: .
clone size: .
J gene: TRBJ1-2
CDR3 protein: CSVETFGGYGYTF
CDR3 DNA: TGCAGCGTTGAAACCTTCGGGGGCTATGGCTACACCTTC

V gene: TRBV7-9
D gene: .
clone size: .
J gene: TRBJ2-7
CDR3 protein: CASSLAGADSYEQYF
CDR3 DNA: TGTGCCAGCAGCTTAGCGGGGGCCGACTCCTACGAGCAGTACTTC

V gene: TRBV6-1
D gene: .
clone size: once
J gene: TRBJ1-5
CDR3 protein: CASSEERAGWNQPQHF
CDR3 DNA: TGTGCCAGCAGTGAAGAACGGGCGGGGTGGAATCAGCCCCAGCATTTT

V gene: TRBV11-3
D gene: .
clone size: few
J gene: TRBJ2-1
CDR3 protein: CASSLGAVEQFF
CDR3 DNA: TGTGCCAGCAGCTTAGGAGCGGTTGAGCAGTTCTTC

V gene: TRBV7-3
D gene: TRBD1
clone size: .
J gene: TRBJ2-7
CDR3 protein: CASSLKGTGSHEQYF
CDR3 DNA: TGTGCCAGCAGCTTAAAGGGGACAGGGTCCCACGAGCAGTACTTC

V gene: TRBV19
D gene: TRBD2
clone size: .
J gene: TRBJ2-2
CDR3 protein: CASSTGLAHTGELFF
CDR3 DNA: TGTGCCAGTAGTACGGGACTAGCTCACACCGGGGAGCTGTTTTTT

V gene: TRBV21-1
D gene: .
clone size: .
J gene: TRBJ2-7
CDR3 protein: CASTTGAGGSYEQYF
CDR3 DNA: TGTGCCAGCACCACCGGAGCGGGGGGCTCCTACGAGCAGTACTTC

V gene: TRBV5-1
D gene: .
clone size: .
J gene: TRBJ2-1
CDR3 protein: CASSFGPRGSYNEQFF
CDR3 DNA: TGCGCCAGCAGCTTTGGACCCCGAGGGTCCTACAATGAGCAGTTCTTC

V gene: TRBV30
D gene: TRBD1
clone size: .
J gene: TRBJ2-1
CDR3 protein: CAWSRDRYNEQFF
CDR3 DNA: TGTGCCTGGAGCAGGGACAGGTACAATGAGCAGTTCTTC

V gene: TRBV3-1/TRBV3-2
D gene: TRBD1
clone size: .
J gene: TRBJ2-4
CDR3 protein: CASSVPGQGQNIQYF
CDR3 DNA: TGTGCCAGCAGCGTTCCGGGACAGGGCCAAAACATTCAGTACTTC

V gene: TRBV6-5
D gene: TRBD1
clone size: .
J gene: TRBJ1-3
CDR3 protein: CASSPGQGATSTIYF
CDR3 DNA: TGTGCCAGCAGTCCAGGACAGGGGGCTACGTCCACCATATATTTT

V gene: TRBV19
D gene: .
clone size: few
J gene: TRBJ1-2
CDR3 protein: CASSIEGGRTNYGYTF
CDR3 DNA: TGTGCCAGTAGTATAGAAGGGGGACGGACGAACTATGGCTACACCTTC

V gene: TRBV7-2
D gene: .
clone size: .
J gene: TRBJ1-2
CDR3 protein: CASSLEAGYGYTF
CDR3 DNA: TGTGCCAGCAGCTTAGAGGCAGGGTATGGCTACACCTTC

V gene: TRBV4-2
D gene: .
clone size: .
J gene: TRBJ1-2
CDR3 protein: CASSQVAGLEGANYGYTF
CDR3 DNA: TGTGCCAGCAGCCAAGTGGCAGGCCTAGAGGGGGCTAACTATGGCTACACCTTC

V gene: TRBV5-1
D gene: .
clone size: .
J gene: TRBJ1-1
CDR3 protein: CASSLSGGPNTEAFF
CDR3 DNA: TGCGCCAGCAGCTTGTCGGGGGGTCCGAACACTGAAGCTTTCTTT

V gene: TRBV11-2
D gene: .
clone size: .
J gene: TRBJ2-1
CDR3 protein: CASSLGRTSSYNEQFF
CDR3 DNA: TGTGCCAGCAGCTTAGGAAGGACAAGCTCCTACAATGAGCAGTTCTTC

V gene: TRBV5-6
D gene: .
clone size: .
J gene: TRBJ1-1
CDR3 protein: CASSFLTNRNTEAFF
CDR3 DNA: TGTGCCAGCAGCTTCCTTACCAACAGGAACACTGAAGCTTTCTTT

V gene: TRBV18
D gene: .
clone size: .
J gene: TRBJ1-2
CDR3 protein: CASSPGSNYGYTF
CDR3 DNA: TGTGCCAGCTCACCGGGCAGTAACTATGGCTACACCTTC

V gene: TRBV3-1/TRBV3-2
D gene: TRBD2
clone size: .
J gene: TRBJ2-7
CDR3 protein: CASTETAGGRLKYF
CDR3 DNA: TGTGCCAGCACCGAAACGGCGGGGGGGCGATTGAAGTACTTC

V gene: TRBV11-3
D gene: .
clone size: .
J gene: TRBJ1-4
CDR3 protein: CASSLGAGAGEKLFF
CDR3 DNA: TGTGCCAGCAGCTTAGGAGCAGGGGCTGGGGAAAAACTGTTTTTT

V gene: TRBV18
D gene: .
clone size: .
J gene: TRBJ1-6
CDR3 protein: CASSPPTSSYNSPLHF
CDR3 DNA: TGTGCCAGCTCACCACCCACGAGCTCCTATAATTCACCCCTCCACTTT

V gene: TRBV2
D gene: TRBD1
clone size: .
J gene: TRBJ2-3
CDR3 protein: CASRDRVGTDTQYF
CDR3 DNA: TGTGCCAGCAGGGACAGGGTTGGCACAGATACGCAGTATTTT

V gene: TRBV6-5
D gene: .
clone size: .
J gene: TRBJ2-1
CDR3 protein: CASRGTGTNEQFF
CDR3 DNA: TGTGCCAGCAGGGGCACCGGGACTAATGAGCAGTTCTTC